This T cell receptor beta chain was identified in a study of breast tumors, draining lymph nodes, adjacent tissues. TCRdb reprocessed the multiplex PCR reads with MiXCR, giving one entry per CDR3 protein. In the table there are over 250,000 distinct CDR3 sequences, over 25% of which are singletons. Axillary draining lymph nodes of breast cancer patients supplied the node samples. Germline-derived CDR1 and CDR2 are MGHDK and SYGVNS. V was trimmed by 8 bases and J by 2 bases, leaving 16 bases between them. This CDR3 is built from 14 residues. As concerns this clonotype: No antigen is known for it.

Study-level points and caveats: Compared with lymph nodes, tumors were less diverse; compared with nontumor tissue, more.

Sequences were obtained from axillary lymph node tissue. This TCR came from a female donor with breast cancer. Some clones in this sample may be carry-over from other donors' samples. The rearrangement uses TRBV25-1 and TRBJ2-7; D gene uncertain. This CDR3 is CASSPNQPAYEQYF. CDR3 sequence (DNA): TGTGCCAGCTCACCAAATCAGCCCGCCTACGAGCAGTACTTC.